This entry lists 13 T cell receptor beta chains sequenced from one sample in a study of T cells after yellow fever vaccination. One entry per CDR3 protein results from TCRdb running MiXCR on the 5' RACE reads. The repertoire consists of 250,000 to 350,000 distinct CDR3 sequences, with around 4.3% occurring once and the leading ten covering just under 20%. This material consisted of PBMCs, taken 15 days after the yellow fever booster vaccination. Source of these receptors: a man aged 18 to 29 who received the YFV17D yellow fever vaccine.

The V call is TRBV10-3, the J call TRBJ1-5; D is ambiguous. The CDR3 extends over 13 amino acids. The V end was cut by 4 bases, the J end by 5 bases, with 9 bases between. Germline-derived CDR1 and CDR2 are ENHRY and SYGVKD. The CDR3 coding sequence is TGTGCCATCAGTGTTGGTCGGGATCAGCCCCAGCATTTT. Encoded protein: CAISVGRDQPQHF.

This clonotype has at least ten counts. The V gene is TRBV10-3, the J gene TRBJ1-1; 9 bases are a match to TRBD1. Per the germline V gene, CDR1 is ENHRY and CDR2 is SYGVKD. With 10 bases clipped from V and 4 bases from J, the junction kept 13 bases outside the gene matches. There are 15 residues in the CDR3. The CDR3 DNA sequence: TGTGCCAGTGCTGAATCCGGGACAGGGAGCACTGAAGCTTTCTTT. Translating it yields CASAESGTGSTEAFF.

This clonotype was seen just once. A junction end diverges from the germline sequence, so it may reflect a read error. The chain recombines TRBV23-1 with TRBJ2-6; TRBD1 might be the D (5 bases). TRBV23-1 is an open reading frame, and its role is uncertain. The CDR3 is 16 residues long. The CDR3 nucleotides are TGCGCCAGCCGTCAGTCGACAGTCTCTGGGGCCAACGTCCTGACTTTC. Amino acids: CASRQSTVSGANVLTF.

This clonotype was picked up many times. The chain combines TRBV7-9 with TRBJ1-1; D is unclear. The V gene's germline CDR1 is SEHNR and CDR2 FQNEAQ (reference sequence). V dropped 2 bases and J dropped 6 bases, with 10 bases sitting between them. This CDR3 has 13 residues. The CDR3 DNA sequence: TGTGCCAGCAGCTTAAGGATAGTCCCTGAAGCTTTCTTT. The encoded protein is CASSLRIVPEAFF.

This clonotype was observed many times. An end of the junction differs from the germline gene, which may be a read error. V and J are TRBV5-1 and TRBJ2-7, with a weak D call TRBD1 (7 bases). This CDR3 region has 15 residues. Germline lookup yields CDR1 SGHRS and CDR2 YFSETQ. The CDR3 coding sequence is TGCGCCAGCACCTTGGGGGGAACAGGGGCCTACGAGCAGTACTTC. As protein: CASTLGGTGAYEQYF.

This clonotype is a singleton in its sample. Given a much more abundant clone one base away, this may be a read error. The rearrangement joins TRBV12-3 or TRBV12-4 to TRBJ1-1; 8 bases line up with TRBD1. CDR3 length: 15 amino acids. CDR3 bases: TGTGCCAGCAGTTCGGACAGGGAGAGGGTCACTGATGCTTTCTTT. Amino acids: CASSSDRERVTDAFF.

This clonotype was found many times. V and J are TRBV20-1 and TRBJ2-3; D is undetermined. Germline CDR1 reads DFQATT; CDR2 reads SNEGSKA (reference sequence). The CDR3 consists of 13 residues. Trimming removed 4 bases from V and 4 bases from J, with 12 bases in between. CDR3 bases: TGCAGTGCTACCGGCGACCGCGCAGATACGCAGTATTTT. This codes for CSATGDRADTQYF.

This clonotype was found many times. The chain uses TRBV20-1 and TRBJ2-3; no firm D call. Trimming removed 6 bases at V and 6 bases at J, with 10 bases between. The CDR3 runs 11 residues. Germline values: CDR1 DFQATT, CDR2 SNEGSKA (reference sequence). CDR3 in amino acids: CSAKIGDTQYF. Here the CDR3 DNA reads TGCAGTGCCAAAATCGGCGATACGCAGTATTTT.

This clonotype has a count of ten or more. V is TRBV9 and J is TRBJ2-5; D remains ambiguous. Trimming removed 0 bases from V and 2 bases from J, with 8 bases in between. Germline V gives CDR1 SGDLS, CDR2 YYNGEE. The CDR3 loop spans 14 amino acids. The CDR3 loop is CASSVGRRQETQYF. The CDR3 DNA follows: TGTGCCAGCAGCGTAGGACGGAGACAAGAGACCCAGTACTTC. Based on the CDR3 plus reference TRBV9 and TRBJ2-5, the full variable domain is DSGVTQTPKHLITATGQRVTLRCSPRSGDLSVYWYQQSLDQGLQFLIQYYNGEERAKGNILERFSAQQFPDLHSELNLSSLELGDSALYFCASSVGRRQETQYFGPGTRLLVL.

The rearrangement uses TRBV24-1 and TRBJ2-1; D assignment may be TRBD1 or TRBD2 (5 bases each). Germline values: CDR1 KGHDR, CDR2 SFDVKD. Trimming shortened V by 4 bases and J by 6 bases, and 12 bases separated the two germline ends. The CDR3 consists of 14 residues. CDR3 residues: CATSDLDGANEQFF. The CDR3 bases are TGTGCCACCAGTGACCTAGACGGGGCCAATGAGCAGTTCTTC.

The sample holds many counts of this clonotype. The chain carries TRBV7-2 and TRBJ2-1; D is uncertain. The germline gives CDR1 SGHTA, CDR2 FQGNSA. Deletions cut 1 base from V and 6 bases from J, with 10 bases between. The CDR3 extends over 14 amino acids. CDR3 bases: TGTGCCAGCAGCTTAGTAGGCCAAGCCAATGAGCAGTTCTTC. Translation: CASSLVGQANEQFF.

This clonotype was seen at least ten times. The rearrangement joins TRBV5-8 to TRBJ2-3; 9 bases map to TRBD2. This CDR3 contains 16 residues. The V gene's germline CDR1 is SGHTS and CDR2 YDEGEE. Trimming took 3 bases from V and 2 from J; bases not matched to a gene: 7. As DNA, the CDR3 is TGTGCCAGCAGCTGGGGAGCGGGGGGTAACACAGATACGCAGTATTTT. This encodes CASSWGAGGNTDTQYF.

This clonotype was counted ten times or more. The V call is TRBV7-8, the J call TRBJ1-2, with TRBD1 as a possible D gene (5 bases). Germline values: CDR1 SGHVS, CDR2 FQNEAQ. The CDR3 contains 15 residues. With 5 bases removed from V and 0 bases from J, the gap between germline ends came to 13 bases. The CDR3 DNA reads TGTGCCAGCAGCCCTCGGACATATGCTAACTATGGCTACACCTTC. Its translation: CASSPRTYANYGYTF.